The T cell receptor beta chain under discussion was sequenced for a study of immune heterogeneity within non-small cell lung tumors. TCR beta CDR3 amplification used multiplex PCR with 32 V and 13 J primers. TCRdb reprocessed the multiplex PCR reads with MiXCR, giving one entry per CDR3 protein. The sample has about 21,000 distinct CDR3 sequences, about 29% seen once. Notes on the study in general: Local T-cell clonality tracked local tumor mutational burden, showing a moderate yet significant relationship (R roughly 0.31).

The CDR3 sequence is 15 residues long. The V gene's germline CDR1 is MNHEY and CDR2 SMNVEV (reference sequence). V shed 6 bases and J shed 4 bases, with 15 bases lying between them. Regarding this clonotype: Its specificity is unknown.

Template came from bulk tumor genomic DNA, at 600 ng per sample. Several widely spaced biopsies per primary tumor were taken during surgery. Samples came from untreated patients having curative surgery for newly diagnosed non-small cell lung cancer. This sequence originates from a man in his forties with non-small cell lung cancer. Input material: lung tumor tissue. The chain couples TRBV27 to TRBJ2-2; D might be TRBD2 (5 bases). DNA of the CDR3: TGTGCCAGCAGGCGGGCAGGAGCGTGCACCGGGGAGCTGTTTTTT. Translated, it gives CASRRAGACTGELFF.